This record covers a single T cell receptor beta chain. Its antigen is unknown. These data come from a study of PD-1 blockade in classical Hodgkin lymphoma. Findings and caveats of the study: Whereas CD4+ TCR diversity had risen significantly by C4D1, CD8+ TCR diversity had not. Partial responders and progressors had significantly lower baseline TCR diversity.

This CDR3 has 15 amino acids. CDR1 SNHLY and CDR2 FYNNEI come from the germline V gene. Trimming stripped 0 bases from V and 0 bases from J, with 6 bases between. The sample's time point: cycle 4 day 1 (C4D1), after 6 weeks of nivolumab. Each and every patient relapsed after autologous stem cell transplantation, and patients got differing brentuximab vedotin exposure. Produced via immunoSEQ multiplex PCR; TCRdb's table is partial and in-frame only. The data show tens of thousands of clones, 83% seen once. The sequenced sample was peripheral blood mononuclear cells (PBMCs), obtained before the fourth cycle of nivolumab. The TCR comes from a human donor with classical Hodgkin lymphoma. V usage is TRBV2 and J usage is TRBJ1-3, with no clear D. The CDR3 reads CASSEAAGSGNTIYF. The CDR3 nucleotides are TGTGCCAGCAGTGAAGCGGCAGGCTCTGGAAACACCATATATTTT.